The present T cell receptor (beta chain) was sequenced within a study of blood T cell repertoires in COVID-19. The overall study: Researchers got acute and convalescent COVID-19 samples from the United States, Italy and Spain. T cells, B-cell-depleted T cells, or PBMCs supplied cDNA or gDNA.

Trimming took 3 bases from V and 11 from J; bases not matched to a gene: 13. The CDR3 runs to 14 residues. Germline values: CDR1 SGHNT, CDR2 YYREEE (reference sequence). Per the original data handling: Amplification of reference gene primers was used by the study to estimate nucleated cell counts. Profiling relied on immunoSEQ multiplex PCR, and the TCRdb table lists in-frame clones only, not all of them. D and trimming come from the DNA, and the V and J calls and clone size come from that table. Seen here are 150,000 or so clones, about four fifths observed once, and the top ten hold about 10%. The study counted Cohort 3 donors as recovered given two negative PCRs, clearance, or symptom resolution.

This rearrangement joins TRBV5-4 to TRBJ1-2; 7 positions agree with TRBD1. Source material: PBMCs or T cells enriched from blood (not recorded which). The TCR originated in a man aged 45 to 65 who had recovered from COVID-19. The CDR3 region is CASSSTGTVYGYTF. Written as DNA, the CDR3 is TGTGCCAGCAGCTCGACCGGGACAGTTTACGGTTACACCTTC. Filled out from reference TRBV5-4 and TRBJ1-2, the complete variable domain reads ETGVTQSPTHLIKTRGQQVTLRCSSQSGHNTVSWYQQALGQGPQFIFQYYREEENGRGNFPPRFSGLQFPNYSSELNVNALELDDSALYLCASSSTGTVYGYTFGSGTRLTVV.